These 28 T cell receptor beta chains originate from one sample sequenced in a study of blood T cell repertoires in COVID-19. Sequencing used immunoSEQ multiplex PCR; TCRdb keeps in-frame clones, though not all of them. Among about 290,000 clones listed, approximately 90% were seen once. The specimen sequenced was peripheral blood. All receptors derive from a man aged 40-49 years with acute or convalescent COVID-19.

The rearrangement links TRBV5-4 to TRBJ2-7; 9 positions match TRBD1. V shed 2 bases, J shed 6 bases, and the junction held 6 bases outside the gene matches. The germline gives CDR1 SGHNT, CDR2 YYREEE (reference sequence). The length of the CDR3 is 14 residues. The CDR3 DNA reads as TGTGCCAGCAGCTTCGGACAGGGGTTCGGCGAGCAGTACTTC. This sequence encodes CASSFGQGFGEQYF.

The CDR3 coding sequence is TGTGCCAGCAGCTTCTCAGGGAAAGATAATTCACCCCTCCACTTT. This gives the protein CASSFSGKDNSPLHF. V usage is TRBV11-2 and J usage is TRBJ1-6, with D maybe TRBD1 (5 bases). Germline-derived CDR1 and CDR2 are SGHAT and FQNNGV. The CDR3 totals 15 residues. V was cut by 3 bases and J by 5 bases, with 11 bases left in between.

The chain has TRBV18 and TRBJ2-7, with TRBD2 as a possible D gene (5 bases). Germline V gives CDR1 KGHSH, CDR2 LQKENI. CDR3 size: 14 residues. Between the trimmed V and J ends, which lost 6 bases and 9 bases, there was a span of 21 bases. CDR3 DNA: TGTGCCAGCTCGCCATCGGACTCCCTCCCAAGGCAGTACTTC. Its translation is CASSPSDSLPRQYF.

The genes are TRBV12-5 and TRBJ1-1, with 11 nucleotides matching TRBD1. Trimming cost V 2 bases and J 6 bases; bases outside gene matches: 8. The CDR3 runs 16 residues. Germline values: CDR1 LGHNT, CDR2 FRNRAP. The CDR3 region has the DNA TGTGCTAGTGGTTTGCCCTGGACAGGGGGCGGATCTGAAGCTTTCTTT. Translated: CASGLPWTGGGSEAFF. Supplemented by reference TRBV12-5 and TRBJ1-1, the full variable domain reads DARVTQTPRHKVTEMGQEVTMRCQPILGHNTVFWYRQTMMQGLELLAYFRNRAPLDDSGMPKDRFSAEMPDATLATLKIQPSEPRDSAVYFCASGLPWTGGGSEAFFGQGTRLTVV.

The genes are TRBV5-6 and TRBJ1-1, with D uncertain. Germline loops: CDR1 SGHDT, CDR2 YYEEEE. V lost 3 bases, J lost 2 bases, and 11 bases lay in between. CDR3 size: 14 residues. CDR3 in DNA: TGTGCCAGCAGCTGGGAGACTGCTAACACTGAAGCTTTCTTT. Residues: CASSWETANTEAFF.

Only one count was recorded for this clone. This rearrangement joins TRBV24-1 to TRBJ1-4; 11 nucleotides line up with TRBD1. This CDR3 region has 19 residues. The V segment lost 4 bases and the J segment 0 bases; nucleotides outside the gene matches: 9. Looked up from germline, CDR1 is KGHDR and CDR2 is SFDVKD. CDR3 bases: TGTGCCACCAGTGAAAACTGGACAGGGGGCGTCACAACTAATGAAAAACTGTTTTTT. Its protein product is CATSENWTGGVTTNEKLFF.

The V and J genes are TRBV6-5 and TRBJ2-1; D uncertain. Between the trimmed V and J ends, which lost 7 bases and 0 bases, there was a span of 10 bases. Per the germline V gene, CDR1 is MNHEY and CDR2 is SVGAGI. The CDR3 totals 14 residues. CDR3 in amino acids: CASKRESSYNEQFF. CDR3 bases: TGTGCCAGCAAACGAGAAAGCTCCTACAATGAGCAGTTCTTC.

CDR3 amino acids: CAISPVRGISSYEQYF. Here the CDR3 DNA reads TGTGCCATCAGTCCAGTCCGGGGGATTAGCTCCTACGAGCAGTACTTC. The V and J genes are TRBV10-3 and TRBJ2-7; possible D gene TRBD2, 6 bases. The V end was cut by 5 bases, the J end by 0 bases, with 17 bases between. Germline V lookup: CDR1 ENHRY, CDR2 SYGVKD. CDR3 size: 16 residues.

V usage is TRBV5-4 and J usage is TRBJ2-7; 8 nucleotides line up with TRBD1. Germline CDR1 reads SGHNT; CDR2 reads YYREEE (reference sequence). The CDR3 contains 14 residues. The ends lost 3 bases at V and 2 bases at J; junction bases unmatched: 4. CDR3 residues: CASSSGQGTYEQYF. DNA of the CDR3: TGTGCCAGCAGCTCAGGACAGGGTACCTACGAGCAGTACTTC.

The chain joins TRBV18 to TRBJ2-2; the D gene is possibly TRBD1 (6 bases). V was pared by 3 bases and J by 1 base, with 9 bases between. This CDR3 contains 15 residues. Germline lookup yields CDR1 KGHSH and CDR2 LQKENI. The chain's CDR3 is CASSPGQQNTGELFF. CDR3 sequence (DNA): TGTGCCAGCTCACCTGGACAGCAGAACACCGGGGAGCTGTTTTTT.

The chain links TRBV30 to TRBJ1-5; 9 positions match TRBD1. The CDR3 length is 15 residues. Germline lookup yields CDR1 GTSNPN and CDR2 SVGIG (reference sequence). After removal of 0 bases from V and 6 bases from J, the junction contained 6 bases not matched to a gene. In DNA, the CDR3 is TGTGCCTGGAGTGTGGGAGACAGGGGGGTTCAGCCCCAGCATTTT. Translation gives CAWSVGDRGVQPQHF.

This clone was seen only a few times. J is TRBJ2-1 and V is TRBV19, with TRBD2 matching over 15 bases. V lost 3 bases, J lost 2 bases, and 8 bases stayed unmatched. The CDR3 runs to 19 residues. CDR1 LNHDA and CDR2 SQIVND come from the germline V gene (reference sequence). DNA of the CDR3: TGTGCCAGTAGTATTGGACTAGCGGGGGGGCGGGGCCCCTACAATGAGCAGTTCTTC. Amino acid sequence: CASSIGLAGGRGPYNEQFF.

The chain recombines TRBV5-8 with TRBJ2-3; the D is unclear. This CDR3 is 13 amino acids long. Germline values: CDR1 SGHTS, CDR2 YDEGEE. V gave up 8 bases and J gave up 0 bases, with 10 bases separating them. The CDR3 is CASGPESTDTQYF. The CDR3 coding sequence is TGTGCCAGTGGCCCGGAGAGCACAGATACGCAGTATTTT.

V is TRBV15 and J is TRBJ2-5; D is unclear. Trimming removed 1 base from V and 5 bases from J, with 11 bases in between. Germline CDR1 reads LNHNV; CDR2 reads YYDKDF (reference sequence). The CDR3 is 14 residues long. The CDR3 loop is CATSRVGVGETQYF. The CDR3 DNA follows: TGTGCCACCAGCAGAGTCGGAGTTGGGGAGACCCAGTACTTC.

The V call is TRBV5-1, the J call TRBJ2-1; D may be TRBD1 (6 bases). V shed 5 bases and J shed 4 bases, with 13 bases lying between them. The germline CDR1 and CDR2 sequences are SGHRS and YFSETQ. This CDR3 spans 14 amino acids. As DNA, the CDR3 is TGCGCCAGCAGGCTGGACAGCGCTTACAATGAGCAGTTCTTC. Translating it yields CASRLDSAYNEQFF.

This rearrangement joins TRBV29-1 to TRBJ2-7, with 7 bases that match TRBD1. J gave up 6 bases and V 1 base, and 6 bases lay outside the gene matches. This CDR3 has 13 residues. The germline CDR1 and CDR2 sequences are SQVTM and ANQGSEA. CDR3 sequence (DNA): TGCAGCGTTGAAGTGGGCAGGGGGAGCGAGCAGTACTTC. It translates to CSVEVGRGSEQYF.

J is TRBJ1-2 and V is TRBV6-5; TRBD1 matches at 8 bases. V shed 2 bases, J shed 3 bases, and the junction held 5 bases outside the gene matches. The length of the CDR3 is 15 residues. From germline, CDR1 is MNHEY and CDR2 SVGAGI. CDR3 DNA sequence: TGTGCCAGCAGTTACGGCAGGGGGCAGCACTATGGCTACACCTTC. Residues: CASSYGRGQHYGYTF.

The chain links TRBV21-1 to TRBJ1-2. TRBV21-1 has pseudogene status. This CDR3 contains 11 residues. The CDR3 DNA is TGTGCCAGCGGCGGAGAGGGTGGCTACACCTTC. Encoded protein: CASGGEGGYTF.

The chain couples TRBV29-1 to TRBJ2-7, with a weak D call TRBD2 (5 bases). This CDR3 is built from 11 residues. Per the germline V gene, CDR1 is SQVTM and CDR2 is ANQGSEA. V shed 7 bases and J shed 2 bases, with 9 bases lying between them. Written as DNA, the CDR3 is TGCAGCGCCGGGAAGCCCTACGAGCAGTACTTC. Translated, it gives CSAGKPYEQYF.

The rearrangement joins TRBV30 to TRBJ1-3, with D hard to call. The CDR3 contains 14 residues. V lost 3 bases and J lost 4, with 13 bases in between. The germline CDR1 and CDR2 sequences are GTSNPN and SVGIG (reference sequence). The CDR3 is CAWRTEDRGNTIYF. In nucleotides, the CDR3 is TGTGCCTGGAGGACGGAGGACCGGGGAAACACCATATATTTT.

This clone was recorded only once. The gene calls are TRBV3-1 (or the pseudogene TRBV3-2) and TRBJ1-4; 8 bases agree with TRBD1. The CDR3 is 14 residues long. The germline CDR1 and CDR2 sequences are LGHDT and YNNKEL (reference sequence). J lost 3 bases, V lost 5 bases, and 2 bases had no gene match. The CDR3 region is CASSDRGSNEKLFF. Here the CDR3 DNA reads TGTGCCAGCAGCGACAGGGGCTCTAATGAAAAACTGTTTTTT.

CDR3 DNA sequence: TGTGCCAGCAGTGCGCGGGGGATCGGTTCACCCCTCCACTTT. This sequence encodes CASSARGIGSPLHF. V usage is TRBV2 and J usage is TRBJ1-6, with D possibly being TRBD1 (5 bases). Trimming removed 4 bases from V and 9 bases from J, with 13 bases in between. The CDR3 is 14 residues long. CDR1 is SNHLY and CDR2 is FYNNEI in the germline V gene.

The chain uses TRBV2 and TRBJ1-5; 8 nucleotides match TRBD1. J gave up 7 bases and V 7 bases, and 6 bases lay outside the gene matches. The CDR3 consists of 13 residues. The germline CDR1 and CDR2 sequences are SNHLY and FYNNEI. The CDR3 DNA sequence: TGTGCCAGCAAAGGACAGGGCGACCAGCCCCAGCATTTT. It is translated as CASKGQGDQPQHF.

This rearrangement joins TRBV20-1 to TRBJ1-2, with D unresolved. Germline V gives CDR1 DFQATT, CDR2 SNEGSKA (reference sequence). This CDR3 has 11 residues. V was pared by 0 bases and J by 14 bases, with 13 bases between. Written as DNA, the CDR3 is TGCAGTGCTAGAGATTTCTGGGAGTTTACCTTC. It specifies CSARDFWEFTF.

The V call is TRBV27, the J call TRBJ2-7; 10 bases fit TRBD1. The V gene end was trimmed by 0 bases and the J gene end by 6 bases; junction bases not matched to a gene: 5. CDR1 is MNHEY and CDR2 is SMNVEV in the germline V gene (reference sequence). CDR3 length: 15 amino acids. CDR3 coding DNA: TGTGCCAGCAGTTTATCGACAGGGGGCGCCGCCGAGCAGTACTTC. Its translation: CASSLSTGGAAEQYF.

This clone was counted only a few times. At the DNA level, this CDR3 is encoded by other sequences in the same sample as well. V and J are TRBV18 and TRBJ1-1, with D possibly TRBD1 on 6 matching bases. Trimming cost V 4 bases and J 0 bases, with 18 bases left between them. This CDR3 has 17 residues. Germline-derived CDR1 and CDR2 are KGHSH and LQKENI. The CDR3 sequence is CASSRGVTGSMNTEAFF. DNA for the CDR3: TGTGCCAGCTCACGTGGTGTGACAGGCTCCATGAACACTGAAGCTTTCTTT.

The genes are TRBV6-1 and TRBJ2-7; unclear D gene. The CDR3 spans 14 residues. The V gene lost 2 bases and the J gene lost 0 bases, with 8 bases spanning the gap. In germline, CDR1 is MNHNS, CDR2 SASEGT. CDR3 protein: CASSEIPSSYEQYF. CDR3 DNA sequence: TGTGCCAGCAGTGAAATCCCGAGCTCCTACGAGCAGTACTTC.

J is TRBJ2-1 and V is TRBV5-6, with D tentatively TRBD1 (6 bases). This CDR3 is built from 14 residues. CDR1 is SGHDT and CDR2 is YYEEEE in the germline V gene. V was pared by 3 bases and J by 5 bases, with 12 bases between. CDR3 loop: CASSWGPVNNEQFF. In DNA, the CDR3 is TGTGCCAGCAGCTGGGGGCCAGTTAACAATGAGCAGTTCTTC.